The clone carrying this TCR beta chain appeared a few times. Diagnostic decisions used clinical symptoms, serum thyroxine and TRAb, thyroid ultrasound and orbital computed tomography. V was trimmed by 3 bases and J by 3 bases, leaving 18 bases between them. This CDR3 is 15 amino acids long. In germline, CDR1 is DFQATT, CDR2 SNEGSKA (reference sequence). The sample originates from a study of T cells in Graves' hyperthyroidism and ophthalmopathy. There were TCR beta CDR3 regions amplified from RNA transcripts. Using the HTBI primer set, a first-round RT-PCR was run on the TCR CDR3. TCRdb analysed the multiplex PCR reads with MiXCR anew, one entry per CDR3 protein. The profile shows approximately 600,000 distinct CDR3 sequences, around 14% of them singletons.

The sequenced material came from blood. The chain combines TRBV20-1 with TRBJ2-7; TRBD1 might be the D (6 bases). The sequence came from a woman aged 25 to 39 with Graves' hyperthyroidism that later progressed to Graves' ophthalmopathy. CDR3 sequence: CSASAGAGDGYEQYF. CDR3 DNA sequence: TGCAGTGCTAGCGCCGGGGCAGGGGACGGCTACGAGCAGTACTTC.